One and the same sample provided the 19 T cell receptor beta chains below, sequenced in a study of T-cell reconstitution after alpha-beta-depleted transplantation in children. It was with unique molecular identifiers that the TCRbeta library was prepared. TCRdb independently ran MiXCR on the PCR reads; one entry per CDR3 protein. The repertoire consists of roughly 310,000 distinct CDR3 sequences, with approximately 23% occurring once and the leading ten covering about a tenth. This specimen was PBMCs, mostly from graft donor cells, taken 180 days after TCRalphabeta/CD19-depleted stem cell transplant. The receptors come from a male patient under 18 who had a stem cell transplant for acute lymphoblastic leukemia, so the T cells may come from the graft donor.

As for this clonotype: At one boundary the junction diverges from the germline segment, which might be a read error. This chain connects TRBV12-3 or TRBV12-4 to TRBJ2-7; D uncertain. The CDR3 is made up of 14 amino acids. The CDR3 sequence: CDSSRLHFYYEQYF. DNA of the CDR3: TGTGACAGCAGTAGGCTACATTTTTACTACGAGCAGTACTTC.

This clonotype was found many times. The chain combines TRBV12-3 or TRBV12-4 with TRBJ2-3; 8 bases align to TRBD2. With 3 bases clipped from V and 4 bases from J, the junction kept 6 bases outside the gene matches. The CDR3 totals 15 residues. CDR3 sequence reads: CASSFRLAGADTQYF. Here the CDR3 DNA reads TGTGCCAGCAGTTTCCGGCTAGCGGGCGCAGATACGCAGTATTTT.

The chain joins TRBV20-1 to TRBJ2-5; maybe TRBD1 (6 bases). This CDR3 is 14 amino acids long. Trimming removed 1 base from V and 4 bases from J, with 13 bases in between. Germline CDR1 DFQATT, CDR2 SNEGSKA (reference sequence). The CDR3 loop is CSARAGHSAETQYF. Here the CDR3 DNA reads TGCAGTGCTAGAGCGGGACATAGTGCAGAGACCCAGTACTTC.

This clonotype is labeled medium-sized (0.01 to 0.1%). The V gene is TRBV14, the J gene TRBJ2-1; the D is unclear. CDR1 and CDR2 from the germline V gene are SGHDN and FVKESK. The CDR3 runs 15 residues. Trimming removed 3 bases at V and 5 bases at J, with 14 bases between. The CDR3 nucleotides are TGTGCCAGCAGCCATGCACTGGGCTGGGACAATGAGCAGTTCTTC. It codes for CASSHALGWDNEQFF.

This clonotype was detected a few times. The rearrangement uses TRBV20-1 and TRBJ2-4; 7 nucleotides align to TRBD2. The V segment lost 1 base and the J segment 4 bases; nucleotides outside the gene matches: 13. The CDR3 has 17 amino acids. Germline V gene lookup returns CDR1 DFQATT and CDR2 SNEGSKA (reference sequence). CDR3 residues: CSARGPLARRGKNIQYF. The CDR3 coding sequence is TGCAGTGCTAGAGGCCCACTAGCGCGACGGGGGAAAAACATTCAGTACTTC.

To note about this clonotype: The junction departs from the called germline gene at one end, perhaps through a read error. CDR3 sequence reads: CASSGRLAGDRGLYEQYF. CDR3 sequence (DNA): TGTGCCAGCAGTGGTCGACTAGCGGGAGACAGGGGGCTCTACGAGCAGTACTTC. V and J are TRBV10-3 and TRBJ2-7, with TRBD2 matching 12 bases. This CDR3 has 18 residues. CDR1 is ENHRY and CDR2 is SYGVKD in the germline V gene.

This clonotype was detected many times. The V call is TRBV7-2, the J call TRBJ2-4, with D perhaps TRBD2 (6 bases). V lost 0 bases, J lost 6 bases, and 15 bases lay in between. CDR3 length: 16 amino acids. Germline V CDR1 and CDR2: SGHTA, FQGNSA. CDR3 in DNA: TGTGCCAGCAGCTTAGCTCCGGGACTGGACCCAAACATTCAGTACTTC. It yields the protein CASSLAPGLDPNIQYF.

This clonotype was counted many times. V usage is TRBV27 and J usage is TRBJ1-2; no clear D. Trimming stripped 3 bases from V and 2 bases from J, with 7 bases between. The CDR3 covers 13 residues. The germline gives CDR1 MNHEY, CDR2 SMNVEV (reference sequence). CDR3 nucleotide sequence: TGTGCCAGCAGTTTGCAGGCAAACTATGGCTACACCTTC. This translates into CASSLQANYGYTF.

DNA for the CDR3: TGCGCCAGCAGCTTGGTAGGTCCCTTAGGGGCCAACGTCCTGACTTTC. Its protein is CASSLVGPLGANVLTF. The V call is TRBV5-1, the J call TRBJ2-6; D is ambiguous. The CDR3 covers 16 residues. Looked up from germline, CDR1 is SGHRS and CDR2 is YFSETQ. Trimming removed 0 bases from V and 4 bases from J, with 11 bases in between. Variable domain in full (rest from reference TRBV5-1 and TRBJ2-6): KAGVTQTPRYLIKTRGQQVTLSCSPISGHRSVSWYQQTPGQGLQFLFEYFSETQRNKGNFPGRFSGRQFSNSRSEMNVSTLELGDSALYLCASSLVGPLGANVLTFGAGSRLTVL.

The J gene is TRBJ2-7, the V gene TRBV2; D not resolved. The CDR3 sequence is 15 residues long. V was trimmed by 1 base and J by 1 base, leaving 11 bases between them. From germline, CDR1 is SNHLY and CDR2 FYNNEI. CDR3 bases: TGTGCCAGCAGTGAAGTGAAGAGTTGGTCCTACGAGCAGTACTTC. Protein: CASSEVKSWSYEQYF.

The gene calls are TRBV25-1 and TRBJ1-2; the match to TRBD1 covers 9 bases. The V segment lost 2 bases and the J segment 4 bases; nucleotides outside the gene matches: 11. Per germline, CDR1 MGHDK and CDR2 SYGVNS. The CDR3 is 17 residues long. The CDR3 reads CASSENTGGEKGYGYTF. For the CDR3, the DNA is TGTGCCAGCAGTGAAAACACAGGGGGCGAGAAGGGCTATGGCTACACCTTC.

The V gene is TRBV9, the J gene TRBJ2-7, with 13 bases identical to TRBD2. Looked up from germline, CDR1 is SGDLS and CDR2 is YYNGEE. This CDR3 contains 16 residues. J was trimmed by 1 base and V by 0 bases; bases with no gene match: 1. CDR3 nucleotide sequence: TGTGCCAGCAGCGTAGAGGGACTAGCGGGATCCTACGAGCAGTACTTC. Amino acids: CASSVEGLAGSYEQYF.

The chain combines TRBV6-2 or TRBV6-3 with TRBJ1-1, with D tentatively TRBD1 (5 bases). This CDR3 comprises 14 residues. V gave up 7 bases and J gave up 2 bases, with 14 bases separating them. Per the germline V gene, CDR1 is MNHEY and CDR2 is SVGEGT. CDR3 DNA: TGTGCCAGCAACCCTCGACAGATAAACACTGAAGCTTTCTTT. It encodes CASNPRQINTEAFF.

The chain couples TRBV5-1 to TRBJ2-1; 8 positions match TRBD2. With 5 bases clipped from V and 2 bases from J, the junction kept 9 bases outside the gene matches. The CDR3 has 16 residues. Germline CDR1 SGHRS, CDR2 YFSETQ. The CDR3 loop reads CASRVIAGFAYNEQFF. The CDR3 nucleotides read TGCGCCAGCAGGGTTATAGCGGGATTCGCCTACAATGAGCAGTTCTTC.

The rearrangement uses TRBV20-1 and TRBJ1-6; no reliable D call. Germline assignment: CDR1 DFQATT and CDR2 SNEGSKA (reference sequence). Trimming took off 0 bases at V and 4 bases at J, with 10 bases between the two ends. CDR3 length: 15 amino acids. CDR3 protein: CSARDHRGYNSPLHF. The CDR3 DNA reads TGCAGTGCTAGAGATCACAGAGGATATAATTCACCCCTCCACTTT.

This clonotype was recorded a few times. CDR3 coding DNA: TGTGCCAGCAGTGGGATCCGGGACAGGGTCTCACCCCTCCACTTT. Translated, it gives CASSGIRDRVSPLHF. This chain links TRBV27 with TRBJ1-6, with 9 bases identical to TRBD1. The CDR3 extends over 15 amino acids. V was pared by 5 bases and J by 10 bases, with 9 bases of the junction left unmatched. Germline assignment: CDR1 MNHEY and CDR2 SMNVEV (reference sequence).

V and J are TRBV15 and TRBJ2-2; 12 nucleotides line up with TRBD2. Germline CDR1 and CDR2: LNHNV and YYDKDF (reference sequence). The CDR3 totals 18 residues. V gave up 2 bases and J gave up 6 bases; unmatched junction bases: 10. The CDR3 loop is CATSRPLRTSGTSGELFF. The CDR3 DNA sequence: TGTGCCACCAGCAGACCCCTTAGGACTAGCGGGACTTCCGGGGAGCTGTTTTTT.

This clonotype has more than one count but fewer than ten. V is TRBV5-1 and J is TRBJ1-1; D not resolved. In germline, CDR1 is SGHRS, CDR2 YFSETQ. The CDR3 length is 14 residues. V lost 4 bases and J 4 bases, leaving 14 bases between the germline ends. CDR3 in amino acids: CASSRTGVGTEAFF. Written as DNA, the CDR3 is TGCGCCAGCAGCCGCACGGGAGTTGGCACTGAAGCTTTCTTT.

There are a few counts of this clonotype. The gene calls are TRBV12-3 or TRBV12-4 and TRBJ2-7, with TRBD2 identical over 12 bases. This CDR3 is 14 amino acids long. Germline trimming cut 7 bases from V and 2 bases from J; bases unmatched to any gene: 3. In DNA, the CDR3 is TGTGCCAGCAAACTAGCGGGAGGCCCCTACGAGCAGTACTTC. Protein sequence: CASKLAGGPYEQYF.